The entry below describes one TCR beta chain. Its cognate antigen is unknown. Researchers made TCR cDNA using 5'RACE template switching, and this step added a universal primer site and UMIs. TCRdb used MiXCR to reprocess the 5' RACE reads, holding one entry per CDR3 protein. There are roughly 310,000 distinct CDR3 sequences in the sample; 7.5% to 9% occur only once, and about a sixth lies in the top ten. V shed 1 base and J shed 0 bases, with 3 bases lying between them. Germline V gene lookup returns CDR1 MGHRA and CDR2 YSYEKL. This CDR3 has 13 residues. This specimen comes from a study of T cells after yellow fever vaccination. Study conclusions and caveats: Post-booster reappearance was seen for most primary-vaccination clones (about 96% CD4, 85% to 90% CD8).

The sample consisted of PBMCs, taken on the day of the first yellow fever vaccination. The gene calls are TRBV4-1 and TRBJ1-1; no reliable D call. This receptor was taken from a man aged 18-30 years who received the YFV17D yellow fever vaccine. The CDR3 DNA is TGCGCCAGCAGCCAAGTAGTGAACACTGAAGCTTTCTTT. Translating gives CASSQVVNTEAFF.